This TCR beta chain was recovered during a study of shared clonotypes between healthy human individuals. V dropped 2 bases and J dropped 8; count of bases not matched to a gene: 7. The germline gives CDR1 KGHSH, CDR2 LQKENI. The CDR3 totals 16 residues. At the deep level, the assay was run. Produced via immunoSEQ multiplex PCR; TCRdb's table is partial and in-frame only. The table records more than 400,000 clones, about 96% of them present only once. V gene TRBV18 combines with J gene TRBJ2-1, with 12 nucleotides matching TRBD2. This TCR came from a woman aged 25 to 39 in good health. What was sequenced was naive CD4+ T cells sorted from blood. Subset denoted: CD45RA+ positively selected. In nucleotides, the CDR3 is TGTGCCAGCTCACCATGGACTAGCGGGACGCCCTATGAGCAGTTCTTC. Translation gives CASSPWTSGTPYEQFF.